These T cell receptor beta chains were read from a single sample in a study of blood T cell repertoires in COVID-19. Sequencing was performed with immunoSEQ multiplex PCR; in TCRdb, only in-frame clones are kept and a portion is missing. Of around 130,000 clones detected, around nine tenths appear once; the ten largest clones hold more than 2%. The specimen sequenced was peripheral blood. The receptors here all came from a woman aged 45 to 65 with acute or convalescent COVID-19. CDR3s include the opening cysteine and the closing phenylalanine or tryptophan. D genes are given only for firm matches. Only part of the rows carry a size: once, few, many, or a class if the clone is expanded.

>TRBV5-4|TRBD2|TRBJ2-1|.
TGTGCCAGCAGCTTGAATGGGGGCGGGGGGCCCTACAATGAGCAGTTCTTC
CASSLNGGGGPYNEQFF
>TRBV6-5|.|TRBJ1-1|.
TGTGCCAGCAGTTATAGCATTTCGACTGAAGCTTTCTTT
CASSYSISTEAFF
>TRBV4-3|.|TRBJ1-2|.
TGCGCCAGCAGCCAAGAAGGATCGGGGGGAAACTATGGCTACACCTTC
CASSQEGSGGNYGYTF
>TRBV7-2|TRBD2|TRBJ2-1|.
TGTGCCAGCAGCACCAGCGGGAGTTGGTACAATGAGCAGTTCTTC
CASSTSGSWYNEQFF
>TRBV2|.|TRBJ1-5|few
TGTGCCTGGGGGGGGAGCAATCAGCCCCAGCATTTT
CAWGGSNQPQHF
>TRBV6-5|.|TRBJ1-3|.
TGTGCCAGCAGGAAGACTGACTCTGGAAACACCATATATTTT
CASRKTDSGNTIYF
>TRBV19|.|TRBJ2-2|.
TGTGCCAGTAGTATAGAAAGACACTCCGCGAACACCGGGGAGCTGTTTTTT
CASSIERHSANTGELFF
>TRBV6-2/TRBV6-3|TRBD1|TRBJ2-4|.
TGTGCCAGCAGCCAACCCCGGGACAGGGACATTCAGTACTTC
CASSQPRDRDIQYF
>TRBV4-1|.|TRBJ1-1|.
TGCGCCAGCAGCCAAGATCTCTCGGCAGGGAACACTGAAGCTTTCTTT
CASSQDLSAGNTEAFF
>TRBV21-1|.|TRBJ2-1|once
TGTGCCAGCAGCAAAGAGGGCCGGGAGTACAATGAGCAGTTCTTC
CASSKEGREYNEQFF
>TRBV6-2/TRBV6-3|.|TRBJ1-5|.
TGTGCCAGCAGTTACTCCCCCGACATGTATAGCAATCAGCCCCAGCATTTT
CASSYSPDMYSNQPQHF
>TRBV18|TRBD1|TRBJ1-1|once
TGTGCCAGCTCACCTCTCCAGGGGGGTACTGAAGCTTTCTTT
CASSPLQGGTEAFF
>TRBV5-1|TRBD2|TRBJ2-7|.
TGCGCCAGCAGCTTGAAAGGGACTAGCGCCGCATACGAGCAGTACTTC
CASSLKGTSAAYEQYF
>TRBV7-2|.|TRBJ2-5|.
TGTGCCAGCAGCTTAGCGCACGGCCAAGAGACCCAGTACTTC
CASSLAHGQETQYF
>TRBV3-1/TRBV3-2|TRBD1|TRBJ1-3|.
TGTGCCAGCAGCCAAGCCCCAGGGGGCTCTGGAAACACCATATATTTT
CASSQAPGGSGNTIYF
>TRBV4-1|TRBD1|TRBJ1-5|.
TGCGCCAGCAGCCGTCAGGGGGCCGATCAGCCCCAGCATTTT
CASSRQGADQPQHF
>TRBV6-5|TRBD1|TRBJ2-1|.
TGTGCCAGCAGTAGGGGACAGTACAATGAGCAGTTCTTC
CASSRGQYNEQFF
>TRBV27|TRBD2|TRBJ2-2|once
TGTGCCAGCAGACTAGCGGGAGTCACCGGGGAGCTGTTTTTT
CASRLAGVTGELFF
>TRBV12-5|.|TRBJ1-1|.
TGTGCTAGTGGTTTGCCCCGACATACTGAAGCTTTCTTT
CASGLPRHTEAFF
>TRBV7-2|TRBD1|TRBJ1-4|.
TGTGCCAGCAGCTCCGCCGGGACAGGGGGCGGAAAACTGTTTTTT
CASSSAGTGGGKLFF
>TRBV18|TRBD1|TRBJ2-7|.
TGTGCCAGCTCACGCACTCCGGGACAGGGGGCGGGGGAGCAGTACTTC
CASSRTPGQGAGEQYF
>TRBV7-8|TRBD2|TRBJ2-2|once
TGTGCCAGCAGCTTAGCCTGGACTAGCGGAGGGACGAACACCGGGGAGCTGTTTTTT
CASSLAWTSGGTNTGELFF
>TRBV5-1|.|TRBJ2-5|.
TGCGCCAGCAGCTTGGGTTCGACTTACAACCTAGAGACCCAGTACTTC
CASSLGSTYNLETQYF
>TRBV10-3|.|TRBJ1-1|.
TGTGCCATCAGTGAGTCGAATAGGGGAGGAACTGAAGCTTTCTTT
CAISESNRGGTEAFF
>TRBV6-2/TRBV6-3|TRBD2|TRBJ2-7|.
TGTGCCAGCAGCCCGGGGGGTTTCTACGAGCAGTACTTC
CASSPGGFYEQYF
>TRBV6-5|.|TRBJ1-5|.
TGTTCTACTTTGGCAGACTTTTATAGCAATCAGCCCCAGCATTTT
CSTLADFYSNQPQHF
>TRBV6-4|TRBD2|TRBJ2-3|.
TGTGCCAGCAGCCAAGCGGGGGGGAACACAGATACGCAGTATTTT
CASSQAGGNTDTQYF
>TRBV27|TRBD2|TRBJ2-1|.
TGTGCCAGCAGTTTATCCGGCGGGAGGGGAAATGAGCAGTTCTTC
CASSLSGGRGNEQFF